The clone carrying this T cell receptor (beta chain) was detected many times. The CDR3 spans 13 residues. The ends were cut back, 6 bases at V and 4 bases at J, with 12 bases in the middle. Germline loops: CDR1 SGHRS, CDR2 YFSETQ. These data are taken from a study of neurological immune-mediated disorders. Each sequencing run yielded over 170 million TCR-beta sequences from 15-18 subjects. Each CDR3 protein is one row after TCRdb ran MiXCR on the 5' RACE reads. The sample lists about 50,000 distinct CDR3 sequences; roughly 17% were seen once. The rearrangement uses TRBV5-1 and TRBJ2-3; D remains ambiguous. The specimen sequenced was PBMCs. The clonotype was recovered from a man in his sixties in good health. CDR3: CASTEPGADTQYF. The DNA of the CDR3 is TGCGCCAGCACGGAACCCGGAGCAGATACGCAGTATTTT.